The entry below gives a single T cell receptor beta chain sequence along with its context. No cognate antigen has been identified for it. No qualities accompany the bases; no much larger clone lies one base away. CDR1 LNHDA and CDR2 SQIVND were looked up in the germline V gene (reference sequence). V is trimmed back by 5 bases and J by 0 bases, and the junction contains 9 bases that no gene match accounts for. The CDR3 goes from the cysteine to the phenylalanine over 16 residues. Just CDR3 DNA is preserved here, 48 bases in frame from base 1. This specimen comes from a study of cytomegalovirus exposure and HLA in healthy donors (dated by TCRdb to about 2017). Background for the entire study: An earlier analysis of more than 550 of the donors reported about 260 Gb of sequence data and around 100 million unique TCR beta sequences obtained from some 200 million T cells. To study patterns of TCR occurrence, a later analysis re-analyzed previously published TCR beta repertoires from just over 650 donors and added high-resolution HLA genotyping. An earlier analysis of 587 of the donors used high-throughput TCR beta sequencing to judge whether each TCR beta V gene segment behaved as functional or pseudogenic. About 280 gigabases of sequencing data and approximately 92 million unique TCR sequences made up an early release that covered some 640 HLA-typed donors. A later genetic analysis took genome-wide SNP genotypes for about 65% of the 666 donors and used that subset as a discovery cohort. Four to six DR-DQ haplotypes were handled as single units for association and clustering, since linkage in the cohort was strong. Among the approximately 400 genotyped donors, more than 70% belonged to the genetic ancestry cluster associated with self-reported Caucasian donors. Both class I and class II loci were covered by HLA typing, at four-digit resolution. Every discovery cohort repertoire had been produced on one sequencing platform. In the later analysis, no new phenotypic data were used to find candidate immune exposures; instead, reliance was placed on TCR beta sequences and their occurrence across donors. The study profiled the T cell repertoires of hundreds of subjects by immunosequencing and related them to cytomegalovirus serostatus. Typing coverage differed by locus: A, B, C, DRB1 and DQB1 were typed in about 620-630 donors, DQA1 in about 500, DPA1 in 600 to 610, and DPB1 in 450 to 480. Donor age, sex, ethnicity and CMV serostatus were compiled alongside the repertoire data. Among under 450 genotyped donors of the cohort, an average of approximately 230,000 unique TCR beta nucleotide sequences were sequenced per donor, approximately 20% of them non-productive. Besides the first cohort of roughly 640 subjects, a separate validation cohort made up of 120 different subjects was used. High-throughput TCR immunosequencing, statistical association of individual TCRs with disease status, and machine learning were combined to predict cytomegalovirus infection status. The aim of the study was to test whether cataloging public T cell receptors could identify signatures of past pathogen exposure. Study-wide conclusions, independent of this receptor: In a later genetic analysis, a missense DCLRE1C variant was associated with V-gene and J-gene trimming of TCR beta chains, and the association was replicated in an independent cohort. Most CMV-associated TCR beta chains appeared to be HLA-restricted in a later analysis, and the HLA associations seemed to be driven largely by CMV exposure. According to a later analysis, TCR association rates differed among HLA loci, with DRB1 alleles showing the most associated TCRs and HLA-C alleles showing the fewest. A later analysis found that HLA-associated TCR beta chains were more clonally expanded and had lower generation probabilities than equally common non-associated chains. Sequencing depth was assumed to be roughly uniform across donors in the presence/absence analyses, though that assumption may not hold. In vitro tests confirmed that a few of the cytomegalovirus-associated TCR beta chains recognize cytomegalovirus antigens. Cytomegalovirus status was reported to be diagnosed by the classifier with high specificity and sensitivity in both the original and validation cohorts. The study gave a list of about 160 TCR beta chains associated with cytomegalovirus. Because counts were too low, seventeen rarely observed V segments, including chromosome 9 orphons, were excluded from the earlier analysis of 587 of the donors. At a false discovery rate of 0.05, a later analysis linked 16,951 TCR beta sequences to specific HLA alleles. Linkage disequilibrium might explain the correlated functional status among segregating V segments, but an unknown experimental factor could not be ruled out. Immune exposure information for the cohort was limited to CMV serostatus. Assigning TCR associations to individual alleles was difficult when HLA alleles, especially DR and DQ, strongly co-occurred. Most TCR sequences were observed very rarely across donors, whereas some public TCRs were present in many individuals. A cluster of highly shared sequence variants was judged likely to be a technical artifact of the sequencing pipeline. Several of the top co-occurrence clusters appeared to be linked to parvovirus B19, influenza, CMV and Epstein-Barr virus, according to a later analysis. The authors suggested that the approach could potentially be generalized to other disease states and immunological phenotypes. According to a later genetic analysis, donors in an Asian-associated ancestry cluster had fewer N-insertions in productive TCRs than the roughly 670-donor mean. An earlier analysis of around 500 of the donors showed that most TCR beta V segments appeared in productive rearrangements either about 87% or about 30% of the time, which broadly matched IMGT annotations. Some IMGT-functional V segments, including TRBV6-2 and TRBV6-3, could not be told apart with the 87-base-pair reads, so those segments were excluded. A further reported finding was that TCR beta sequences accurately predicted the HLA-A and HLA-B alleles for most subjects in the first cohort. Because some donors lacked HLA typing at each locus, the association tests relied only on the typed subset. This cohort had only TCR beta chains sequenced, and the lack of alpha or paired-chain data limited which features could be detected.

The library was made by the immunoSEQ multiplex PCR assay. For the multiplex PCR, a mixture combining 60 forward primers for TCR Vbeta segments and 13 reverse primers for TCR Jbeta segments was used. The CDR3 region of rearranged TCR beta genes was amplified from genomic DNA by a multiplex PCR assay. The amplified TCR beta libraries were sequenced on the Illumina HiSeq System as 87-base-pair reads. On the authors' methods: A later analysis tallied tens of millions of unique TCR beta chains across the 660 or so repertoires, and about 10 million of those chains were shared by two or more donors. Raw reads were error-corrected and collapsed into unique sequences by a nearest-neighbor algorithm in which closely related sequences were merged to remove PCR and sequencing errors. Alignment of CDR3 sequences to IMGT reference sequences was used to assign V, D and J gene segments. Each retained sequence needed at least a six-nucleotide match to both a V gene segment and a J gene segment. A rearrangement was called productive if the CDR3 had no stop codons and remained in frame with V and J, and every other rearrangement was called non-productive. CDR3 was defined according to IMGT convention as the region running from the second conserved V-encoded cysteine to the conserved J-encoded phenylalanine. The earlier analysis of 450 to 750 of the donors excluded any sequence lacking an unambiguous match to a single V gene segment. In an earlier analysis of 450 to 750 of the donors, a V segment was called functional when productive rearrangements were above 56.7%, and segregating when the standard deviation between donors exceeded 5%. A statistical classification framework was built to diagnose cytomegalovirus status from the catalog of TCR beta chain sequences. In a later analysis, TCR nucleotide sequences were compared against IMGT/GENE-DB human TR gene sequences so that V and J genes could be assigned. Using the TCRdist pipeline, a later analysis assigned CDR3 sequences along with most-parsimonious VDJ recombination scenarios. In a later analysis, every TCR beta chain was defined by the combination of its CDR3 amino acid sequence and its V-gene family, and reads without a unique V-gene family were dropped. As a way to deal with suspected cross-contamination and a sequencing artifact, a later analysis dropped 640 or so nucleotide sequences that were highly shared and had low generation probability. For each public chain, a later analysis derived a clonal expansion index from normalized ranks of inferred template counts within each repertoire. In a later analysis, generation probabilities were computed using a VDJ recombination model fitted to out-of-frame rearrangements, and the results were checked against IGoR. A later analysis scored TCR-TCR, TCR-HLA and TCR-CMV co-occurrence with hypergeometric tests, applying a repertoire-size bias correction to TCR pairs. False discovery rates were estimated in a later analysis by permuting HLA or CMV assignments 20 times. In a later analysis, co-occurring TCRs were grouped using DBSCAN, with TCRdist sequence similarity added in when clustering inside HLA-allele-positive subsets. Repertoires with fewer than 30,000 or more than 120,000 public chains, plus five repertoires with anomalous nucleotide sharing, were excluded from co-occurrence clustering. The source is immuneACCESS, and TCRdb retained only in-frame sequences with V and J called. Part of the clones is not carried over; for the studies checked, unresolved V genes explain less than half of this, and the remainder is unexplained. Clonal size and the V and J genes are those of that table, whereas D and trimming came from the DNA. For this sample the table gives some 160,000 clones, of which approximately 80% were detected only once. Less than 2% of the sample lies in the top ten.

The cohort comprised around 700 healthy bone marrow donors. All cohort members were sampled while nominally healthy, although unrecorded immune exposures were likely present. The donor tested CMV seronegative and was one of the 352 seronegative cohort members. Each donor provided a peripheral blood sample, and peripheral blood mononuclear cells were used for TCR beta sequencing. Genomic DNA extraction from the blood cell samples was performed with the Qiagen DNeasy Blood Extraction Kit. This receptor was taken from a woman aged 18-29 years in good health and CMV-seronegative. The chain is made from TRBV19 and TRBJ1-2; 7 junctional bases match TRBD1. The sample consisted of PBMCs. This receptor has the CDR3 CASSLAGQIANYGYTF. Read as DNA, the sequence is TGTGCCAGTAGTCTTGCGGGACAGATAGCTAACTATGGCTACACCTTC.